This T cell receptor (beta chain) was sequenced for a study of shared clonotypes between healthy human individuals. The overall study: Every donor yielded three CD4 naive, three CD4 memory, two CD8 naive and one CD8 memory plate. Study outcomes and limitations: For naive CD4 cells, 4% to 5% of clonotypes were shared across a handful of donors. Generation probabilities of non-shared clonotypes were lower (relative to those shared by all four donors).

To note about this clone: The antigen is not known.

The authors split each subset's genomic DNA evenly across several immunoSEQ plates. Method: immunoSEQ multiplex PCR; TCRdb's copy keeps in-frame clones and lacks some. The sample has about a million clones, about three quarters seen once. The clonotype was recovered from a man younger than 35 in good health. Source material: memory CD4+ T cells sorted from blood. Stated subset: CD45RA-negative fraction.

CDR3 sequence (DNA): TGTGCCAGCAGCTTAGAGGGACTCTATAGCAATCAGCCCCAGCATTTT. Residues: CASSLEGLYSNQPQHF. The gene calls are TRBV7-8 and TRBJ1-5, with D perhaps TRBD1 (5 bases). The germline V and J ends were trimmed by 1 base and 0 bases, with 10 bases remaining between them. The V gene's germline CDR1 is SGHVS and CDR2 FQNEAQ. There are 16 residues in the CDR3.